The rows below give T cell receptor beta chains drawn from one sample of a study of blood T cell repertoires in COVID-19. The method was immunoSEQ multiplex PCR; TCRdb's version includes in-frame clones alone and lacks a portion of them. The data hold approximately 37,000 clones, with over 80% observed a single time. Source material: peripheral blood. These receptor sequences come from a man older than 75 with active COVID-19. The CDR3 runs from the conserved cysteine through the conserved F or W.

J: TRBJ1-2; V: TRBV18; CDR3: CASSYTSSGQGNYGYTF
J: TRBJ1-2; V: TRBV5-1; CDR3: CASSPGQGPWGYTF
J: TRBJ2-7; V: TRBV7-9; CDR3: CASSPPLYRGSYEQYF
J: TRBJ2-2; V: TRBV18; CDR3: CASSFSGSTGELFF
J: TRBJ2-4; V: TRBV28; CDR3: CASSLTGRFQYF
J: TRBJ2-7; V: TRBV7-2; CDR3: CASSLTGRGMVEQYF
J: TRBJ2-7; V: TRBV7-2; CDR3: CASSVTGLAYYEQYF
J: TRBJ2-7; V: TRBV3-1/TRBV3-2; CDR3: CASIGKGQGHYEQYF
J: TRBJ1-2; V: TRBV25-1; CDR3: CASSEYAGEGYTF
J: TRBJ2-3; V: TRBV19; CDR3: CASSGPGQGTDTQYF
J: TRBJ2-7; V: TRBV5-1; CDR3: CASSRGLADPYEQYF
J: TRBJ2-3; V: TRBV10-3; CDR3: CAIQGSTDTQYF
J: TRBJ2-7; V: TRBV9; CDR3: CASSFSDRVYEQYF
J: TRBJ2-1; V: TRBV6-6; CDR3: CASTPQGAAYNEQFF
J: TRBJ2-7; V: TRBV30; CDR3: CAWSGGPYEQYF
J: TRBJ2-1; V: TRBV5-4; CDR3: CASRPSIAGGPGGNEQFF
J: TRBJ2-5; V: TRBV24-1; CDR3: CATSDPGQGQETQYF
J: TRBJ2-2; V: TRBV5-4; CDR3: CASSLEVGLSYTGELFF
J: TRBJ2-2; V: TRBV18; CDR3: CASSLRVSSNTGELFF
J: TRBJ2-5; V: TRBV2; CDR3: CASSPVPGQETQYF
J: TRBJ1-5; V: TRBV6-5; CDR3: CASRLYSNQPQHF
J: TRBJ2-5; V: TRBV6-5; CDR3: CASSPSGYQETQYF
J: TRBJ2-1; V: TRBV5-4; CDR3: CASSKGLYNEQFF
J: TRBJ2-3; V: TRBV5-1; CDR3: CASSPSVGTDTQYF
J: TRBJ2-7; V: TRBV15; CDR3: CATSPRQGFYEQYF
J: TRBJ2-5; V: TRBV9; CDR3: CASSVGPLRETQYF
J: TRBJ2-5; V: TRBV3-1/TRBV3-2; CDR3: CASSQDTIAGVLKTQYF
J: TRBJ2-7; V: TRBV30; CDR3: CAWSVIGAYEQYF
J: TRBJ1-2; V: TRBV28; CDR3: CASTPYSYYGYTF
J: TRBJ1-5; V: TRBV19; CDR3: CASQGGSQPQHF
J: TRBJ2-3; V: TRBV28; CDR3: CASSTRAGSTDTQYF
J: TRBJ2-7; V: TRBV18; CDR3: CASSPQGVGEQYF
J: TRBJ1-5; V: TRBV6-5; CDR3: CASSLDRGLDQPQHF
J: TRBJ2-6; V: TRBV5-4; CDR3: CASSLGLAGGSGANVLTF
J: TRBJ1-1; V: TRBV11-2; CDR3: CASSTAGGGGTEAFF
J: TRBJ2-3; V: TRBV28; CDR3: CASSLAGVSTDTQYF
J: TRBJ2-7; V: TRBV6-6; CDR3: CASSLTGATSYEQYF
J: TRBJ1-1; V: TRBV3-1/TRBV3-2; CDR3: CASSHRASNTEAFF
J: TRBJ1-2; V: TRBV6-5; CDR3: CASRPGQGASYGYTF
J: TRBJ2-1; V: TRBV28; CDR3: CASSTRLSSYNEQFF
J: TRBJ2-1; V: TRBV7-2; CDR3: CASSYGLAGVWFF
J: TRBJ2-2; V: TRBV6-5; CDR3: CASSSGTGLGFGELFF
J: TRBJ2-5; V: TRBV27; CDR3: CASRMIGTSGRTGETQYF
J: TRBJ2-5; V: TRBV7-9; CDR3: CASSLSSNRETQYF
J: TRBJ1-1; V: TRBV28; CDR3: CASSNNLQTEAFF
J: TRBJ2-5; V: TRBV28; CDR3: CASSFLGTSRRETQYF
J: TRBJ2-5; V: TRBV9; CDR3: CASSVGAGVGETQYF
J: TRBJ2-7; V: TRBV6-5; CDR3: CASSYVHRTYEQYF
J: TRBJ2-5; V: TRBV5-4; CDR3: CASSLATLAGGRQETQYF
J: TRBJ2-5; V: TRBV5-1; CDR3: CASRQGGRLRQETQYF